These 12 T cell receptor beta chains originate from one sample sequenced in a study of T cell responses to AZD1222 COVID-19 vaccine. Assay: immunoSEQ multiplex PCR; the TCRdb copy retains only in-frame clones and omits some. Among about 140,000 clones listed, 80% to 90% were seen once. The sequenced sample was peripheral blood, obtained on day 0 of AZD1222 vaccination. Receptor source: an adult in good health.

The rearrangement uses TRBV7-9 and TRBJ2-5; no clear D. Trimming took off 3 bases at V and 4 bases at J, with 18 bases between the two ends. CDR1 SEHNR and CDR2 FQNEAQ come from the germline V gene (reference sequence). The CDR3 sequence is 16 residues long. This CDR3 is CASSFRRPLRVETQYF. The CDR3, as DNA: TGTGCCAGCAGCTTTAGACGGCCTTTGCGTGTAGAGACCCAGTACTTC.

The chain's CDR3 is CSVWLGQGESEAFF. The CDR3 coding sequence is TGCAGCGTATGGCTTGGGCAGGGGGAATCTGAAGCTTTCTTT. V is TRBV29-1 and J is TRBJ1-1, with 7 bases that match TRBD1. The CDR3 sequence is 14 residues long. With 6 bases clipped from V and 6 bases from J, the junction kept 13 bases outside the gene matches. CDR1 is SQVTM and CDR2 is ANQGSEA in the germline V gene.

The genes are TRBV7-2 and TRBJ2-4, with D unclear. This CDR3 has 14 residues. Germline lookup yields CDR1 SGHTA and CDR2 FQGNSA. Trimming took off 4 bases at V and 1 base at J, with 8 bases between the two ends. In DNA, the CDR3 is TGTGCCAGCAGCTCTTCGTGGGCCAAAAACATTCAGTACTTC. It translates to CASSSSWAKNIQYF.

The CDR3 region is CASSQAQYTDTQYF. The DNA for the CDR3 is TGCGCCAGCAGCCAAGCACAGTACACAGATACGCAGTATTTT. V is TRBV4-1 and J is TRBJ2-3; no clear D. This CDR3 is built from 14 residues. V was pared by 1 base and J by 2 bases, with 7 bases between. The germline V gene encodes CDR1 MGHRA and CDR2 YSYEKL.

The gene calls are TRBV11-3 and TRBJ2-1, with 7 bases lining up with TRBD2. V was clipped by 5 bases and J by 5 bases; unmatched bases: 12. Germline CDR1 is SGHNT and CDR2 is YENEEA. The CDR3 totals 16 residues. DNA for the CDR3: TGTGCCAGCAGCGTGGTAGGGGCTAGCGGCAACAATGAGCAGTTCTTC. This gives the protein CASSVVGASGNNEQFF.

The chain uses TRBV9 and TRBJ1-3; D perhaps matches TRBD1 (5 bases). Germline-derived CDR1 and CDR2 are SGDLS and YYNGEE. The ends were cut back, 7 bases at V and 0 bases at J, with 11 bases in the middle. This CDR3 has 14 amino acids. CDR3 DNA: TGTGCCAGCGCTGGGACGGCCTCTGGAAACACCATATATTTT. Amino acid sequence: CASAGTASGNTIYF.

This clone appeared once. The rearrangement uses TRBV7-6 and TRBJ2-7, with TRBD1 identical over 8 bases. Trimming cost V 5 bases and J 4 bases; bases outside gene matches: 10. The CDR3 is 15 residues long. Germline V gene data show CDR1 as SGHVS and CDR2 as FNYEAQ. This CDR3 reads CASSRGAGGGYEQYF. CDR3 nucleotides: TGTGCCAGCAGCCGAGGTGCAGGGGGCGGTTACGAGCAGTACTTC.

This chain connects TRBV11-3 to TRBJ1-1, with D possibly being TRBD1 (6 bases). The CDR3 has 15 residues. Germline lookup yields CDR1 SGHNT and CDR2 YENEEA. The ends were cut back, 5 bases at V and 3 bases at J, with 16 bases in the middle. The CDR3 DNA reads as TGTGCCAGCAGCCGGGGTTGGGACAAGGACACTGAAGCTTTCTTT. This encodes CASSRGWDKDTEAFF.

This clone was seen just once. V gene TRBV6-5 combines with J gene TRBJ2-7; a possible D gene is TRBD2 (5 bases). Germline values: CDR1 MNHEY, CDR2 SVGAGI. The CDR3 loop spans 12 amino acids. Trimming took off 6 bases at V and 2 bases at J, with 8 bases between the two ends. As DNA, the CDR3 is TGTGCCAGCAGGATCGGGGCCTACGAGCAGTACTTC. Residues: CASRIGAYEQYF.

The genes are TRBV11-2 and TRBJ2-7, with 12 bases aligning to TRBD2. Germline lookup yields CDR1 SGHAT and CDR2 FQNNGV. With V trimmed by 5 bases and J by 2 bases, 10 bases remained unmatched. There are 17 residues in the CDR3. This chain's CDR3 is CASSRGGTSGPTYEQYF. CDR3 sequence (DNA): TGTGCCAGCAGCCGGGGGGGGACTAGCGGGCCGACCTACGAGCAGTACTTC.

The V and J genes are TRBV4-2 and TRBJ2-1, with 10 bases that match TRBD1. The length of the CDR3 is 17 residues. Germline trimming cut 3 bases from V and 7 bases from J; bases unmatched to any gene: 12. CDR1 and CDR2 (germline): LGHNA, YNFKEQ. CDR3 sequence reads: CASSQPTGTGVLNEQFF. CDR3 nucleotides: TGTGCCAGCAGCCAGCCCACCGGGACAGGGGTTTTAAATGAGCAGTTCTTC.

This clone appeared a single time. V gene TRBV7-2 combines with J gene TRBJ2-3, with a weak D call TRBD2 (6 bases). Germline CDR1 and CDR2: SGHTA and FQGNSA. Deletions cut 5 bases from V and 1 base from J, with 13 bases between. The CDR3 is 15 amino acids. Here the CDR3 reads CASSRRGVGTDTQYF. DNA for the CDR3: TGTGCCAGCAGCCGGAGGGGAGTGGGCACAGATACGCAGTATTTT.